This T cell receptor (beta chain) originates from a study of somatic mutations in cytotoxic T cells in rheumatoid arthritis. The study, taken as a whole, reports: Measured CD8+ T-cell clonality, a value compared between rheumatoid arthritis patients and age-matched healthy controls, did not differ significantly. With age, CD8+ clonality increased in rheumatoid arthritis patients, whereas no such increase appeared in healthy controls.

This clone was seen only a few times. Its cognate antigen is unknown. V was pared by 2 bases and J by 0 bases, with 10 bases between. This CDR3 comprises 15 residues. Germline assignment: CDR1 SEHNR and CDR2 FQNEAQ (reference sequence). Only in-frame clones appear in the TCRdb table, and some are missing; sequencing was by immunoSEQ multiplex PCR. In the table there are 15,000 to 20,000 clones, 70% to 80% of which are singletons. Positive selection using magnetic beads isolated the CD4+ and CD8+ cells (purity was checked by flow cytometry). Sequenced input: CD8+ T cells sorted from blood. This receptor was taken from an adult with rheumatoid arthritis. The chain carries TRBV7-9 and TRBJ1-2, with D unresolved. CDR3 bases: TGTGCCAGCAGCTTAATTACACCCTCTAACTATGGCTACACCTTC. Amino acid sequence: CASSLITPSNYGYTF.